The 17 T cell receptor beta chains given below trace back to one sample, sequenced in a study of T cell responses to AZD1222 COVID-19 vaccine. The protocol was immunoSEQ multiplex PCR, while the TCRdb copy is restricted to in-frame clones and leaves out a portion. The sample lists 99,000 or so clones, approximately 89% occurring once. Here the sequenced sample was peripheral blood, taken 28 days after the second dose of the MenACWY control vaccine. The receptors shown here come from an adult who received the MenACWY meningococcal vaccine as a control.

The rearrangement links TRBV28 to TRBJ1-6, with TRBD1 as a possible D gene (5 bases). Germline loops: CDR1 MDHEN, CDR2 SYDVKM. The V and J ends lost 4 bases and 13 bases respectively, with 11 bases between them. The CDR3 totals 12 residues. The CDR3 bases are TGTGCCAGCAGTTCCCATGGGGGGCCCCTCCACTTT. Translating it yields CASSSHGGPLHF.

The chain combines TRBV4-3 with TRBJ1-1, with D unclear. The germline V and J ends were trimmed by 5 bases and 2 bases, with 12 bases remaining between them. Germline loops: CDR1 LGHNA, CDR2 YSLEER. CDR3 length: 14 amino acids. The CDR3 protein is CASSIGGPNTEAFF. The DNA for the CDR3 is TGCGCCAGCAGCATCGGAGGGCCCAACACTGAAGCTTTCTTT.

The rearrangement joins TRBV28 to TRBJ1-5, with D possibly TRBD1 on 5 matching bases. The CDR3 loop spans 14 amino acids. V was pared by 6 bases and J by 5 bases, with 14 bases between. The germline CDR1 and CDR2 sequences are MDHEN and SYDVKM. The CDR3 sequence: CASRGGDGYQPQHF. DNA of the CDR3: TGTGCCAGCAGGGGGGGGGACGGATATCAGCCCCAGCATTTT.

V usage is TRBV19 and J usage is TRBJ2-5; 7 bases fit TRBD2. Germline V gene lookup returns CDR1 LNHDA and CDR2 SQIVND (reference sequence). Trimming cost V 7 bases and J 5 bases; bases outside gene matches: 10. This CDR3 contains 14 residues. The CDR3 here is CASNGGGSEETQYF. The CDR3 nucleotides are TGTGCCAGTAACGGCGGGGGATCGGAGGAGACCCAGTACTTC. The full variable domain, its missing parts supplied by reference TRBV19 and TRBJ2-5, is DGGITQSPKYLFRKEGQNVTLSCEQNLNHDAMYWYRQDPGQGLRLIYYSQIVNDFQKGDIAEGYSVSREKKESFPLTVTSAQKNPTAFYLCASNGGGSEETQYFGPGTRLLVL.

V and J are TRBV29-1 and TRBJ2-1, with unresolved D. Germline lookup yields CDR1 SQVTM and CDR2 ANQGSEA. Trimming shortened V by 6 bases and J by 0 bases, and 12 bases separated the two germline ends. The CDR3 has 14 residues. The CDR3 region is CSVVKRSSYNEQFF. The CDR3 nucleotides read TGCAGCGTAGTAAAACGCAGCTCCTACAATGAGCAGTTCTTC.

The V and J genes are TRBV28 and TRBJ1-2, with TRBD1 as a possible D gene (5 bases). Trimming cost V 2 bases and J 7 bases, with 11 bases left between them. Germline V gene lookup returns CDR1 MDHEN and CDR2 SYDVKM. The CDR3 is made up of 13 amino acids. CDR3 nucleotide sequence: TGTGCCAGCAGTTTAGTGCAGGGCGGTGGCTACACCTTC. The encoded protein is CASSLVQGGGYTF.

This chain uses TRBV3-1 (or the pseudogene TRBV3-2) with TRBJ1-1, with D uncertain. Looked up from germline, CDR1 is LGHDT and CDR2 is YNNKEL (reference sequence). The CDR3 has 13 residues. Trimming stripped 5 bases from V and 1 base from J, with 8 bases between. CDR3 region: CASSSARNTEAFF. The CDR3 DNA is TGTGCCAGCAGCTCCGCACGGAACACTGAAGCTTTCTTT.

This chain uses TRBV7-2 with TRBJ1-3, with D tentatively TRBD1 (5 bases). CDR3 size: 13 residues. V lost 9 bases to trimming and J lost 5 bases, with 14 bases between them. Germline values: CDR1 SGHTA, CDR2 FQGNSA. The DNA of the CDR3 is TGTGCCAGTTCGAAGGGGACGAGAAACACCATATATTTT. Residues: CASSKGTRNTIYF.

The chain joins TRBV2 to TRBJ1-4; D possibly corresponds to TRBD1 (6 bases). Trimming left V 3 bases short and J 7 bases short, with 12 bases between. Germline CDR1 SNHLY, CDR2 FYNNEI. The CDR3 runs 14 residues. The CDR3 is CASSEAGAGEKLFF. The CDR3 coding sequence is TGTGCCAGCAGTGAGGCAGGGGCCGGTGAAAAACTGTTTTTT.

A few counts support this clone. J is TRBJ2-2 and V is TRBV24-1; D not certain. Germline CDR1 reads KGHDR; CDR2 reads SFDVKD. Trimming pared 0 bases from V and 1 base from J, leaving 8 bases between. This CDR3 spans 16 amino acids. The CDR3 coding sequence is TGTGCCACCAGTGATTTGCGGGCAGAGAACACCGGGGAGCTGTTTTTT. Its translation: CATSDLRAENTGELFF.

This chain uses TRBV6-2 or TRBV6-3 with TRBJ1-3, with D tentatively TRBD1 (6 bases). There are 16 residues in the CDR3. Germline CDR1 reads MNHEY; CDR2 reads SVGEGT. The V end lost 2 bases, the J end lost 1 base, and 12 bases lay between the germline ends. The CDR3 DNA is TGTGCCAGCAGTTACCAGGGGCTGAGTTCTGGAAACACCATATATTTT. This encodes CASSYQGLSSGNTIYF.

The chain carries TRBV7-2 and TRBJ2-2; D is possibly TRBD1 (5 bases). The CDR3 covers 15 residues. The germline V gene encodes CDR1 SGHTA and CDR2 FQGNSA. Trimming cost V 2 bases and J 0 bases, with 7 bases left between them. The CDR3 nucleotides read TGTGCCAGCAGCTTAAGGACATCGAACACCGGGGAGCTGTTTTTT. Encoded protein: CASSLRTSNTGELFF.

This clone was seen only once. The chain is built from TRBV7-9 and TRBJ2-5, with 10 bases identical to TRBD2. V gave up 0 bases and J gave up 4 bases; unmatched junction bases: 11. The V gene's germline CDR1 is SEHNR and CDR2 FQNEAQ (reference sequence). The CDR3 has 18 residues. CDR3 bases: TGTGCCAGCAGCTTAGCGATTACCAGCGGGGGGGAATCAGAGACCCAGTACTTC. Its translation is CASSLAITSGGESETQYF.

V usage is TRBV3-1 (or the pseudogene TRBV3-2) and J usage is TRBJ2-5; TRBD1 or TRBD2 may be the D gene (6 bases each). Looked up from germline, CDR1 is LGHDT and CDR2 is YNNKEL (reference sequence). V lost 2 bases, J lost 1 base, and 17 bases lay in between. The CDR3 is made up of 17 amino acids. The CDR3 bases are TGTGCCAGCAGCCAATATGTGGGGGCCGGGGGCCAAGAGACCCAGTACTTC. It is translated as CASSQYVGAGGQETQYF.

This rearrangement joins TRBV20-1 to TRBJ2-5, with 8 bases aligning to TRBD1. CDR3 length: 16 residues. The germline CDR1 and CDR2 sequences are DFQATT and SNEGSKA (reference sequence). J lost 2 bases, V lost 3 bases, and 11 bases had no gene match. DNA for the CDR3: TGCAGTGCTAGTGCTTCAGGACAGGGAAGACAAGAGACCCAGTACTTC. This sequence encodes CSASASGQGRQETQYF.

This chain joins TRBV24-1 and TRBJ2-7; perhaps D is TRBD1 or TRBD2 (5 bases each). Looked up from germline, CDR1 is KGHDR and CDR2 is SFDVKD. Trimming shortened V by 11 bases and J by 4 bases, and 17 bases separated the two germline ends. The CDR3 runs to 13 residues. The CDR3 reads CAKPGPSEYEQYF. The CDR3 nucleotides read TGTGCCAAGCCGGGACCCTCGGAATACGAGCAGTACTTC.

The chain is built from TRBV11-2 and TRBJ1-3; no clear D gene. The germline V and J ends were trimmed by 2 bases and 4 bases, with 15 bases remaining between them. CDR3 size: 16 residues. Germline V gives CDR1 SGHAT, CDR2 FQNNGV. The CDR3 protein is CASSLPRRIAGNTIYF. The CDR3 bases are TGTGCCAGCAGCTTACCGAGAAGGATTGCAGGAAACACCATATATTTT.